This section outlines one TCR beta chain sequence together with its context. The data were taken from a study of blood T cell repertoires in COVID-19. Whole-study context: Sites in the United States, Italy and Spain provided acute and convalescent COVID-19 samples.

In the authors' workflow: Cell counts per sample came from amplifying reference gene primers. Measured with immunoSEQ multiplex PCR; TCRdb has only the in-frame clones, and not every one. V and J calls and clone size are copied from that table; D and trimming were computed from the DNA. The data hold approximately 250,000 clones, with about 82% observed a single time. The V gene end was trimmed by 0 bases and the J gene end by 4 bases; junction bases not matched to a gene: 7. CDR3 length: 16 residues. CDR1 is MNHEY and CDR2 is SVGAGI in the germline V gene. This clonotype originated in a woman aged 60-70 years with active or convalescent COVID-19. This chain links TRBV6-5 with TRBJ1-1; TRBD1 agrees at 8 bases. The specimen was peripheral blood. CDR3 sequence (DNA): TGTGCCAGCAGTTACTCATATACGACAGGGGTCACTGAAGCTTTCTTT. Translated: CASSYSYTTGVTEAFF.